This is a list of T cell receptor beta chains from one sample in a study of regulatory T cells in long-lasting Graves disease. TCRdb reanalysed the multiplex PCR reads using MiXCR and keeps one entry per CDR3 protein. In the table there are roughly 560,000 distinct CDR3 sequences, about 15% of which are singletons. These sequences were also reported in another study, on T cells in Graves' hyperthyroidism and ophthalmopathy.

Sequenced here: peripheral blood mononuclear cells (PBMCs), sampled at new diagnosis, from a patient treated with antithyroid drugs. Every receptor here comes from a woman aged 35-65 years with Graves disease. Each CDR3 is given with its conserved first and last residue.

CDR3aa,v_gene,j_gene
CASSILDGLNEQFF,TRBV19,TRBJ2-1
CASSALSYEQYF,TRBV2,TRBJ2-7
CASSPRQAMNTEAFF,TRBV9,TRBJ1-1
CASSQDSWNSGNTIYF,TRBV3-1,TRBJ1-3
CASSPRQATEAFF,TRBV11-1,TRBJ1-1
CAWSEYPGRSYEQYF,TRBV30,TRBJ2-7
CASNPLSGTEAFF,TRBV6-2/TRBV6-3,TRBJ1-1
CSATDPNTEAFF,TRBV20-1,TRBJ1-1
CASSWIAGTYEQYF,TRBV12-3/TRBV12-4,TRBJ2-7
CASSQGGFSGNTIYF,TRBV14,TRBJ1-3
CASSLTGYWYEQFF,TRBV11-2,TRBJ2-1
CASKIGTGGVTGELFF,TRBV6-1,TRBJ2-2
CASSQDARGKLFF,TRBV3-1,TRBJ1-4
CASSPPPGGGGYGYTF,TRBV6-1,TRBJ1-2
CASSARASGGSYNEQFF,TRBV12-3/TRBV12-4,TRBJ2-1
CSAAYMYEQFF,TRBV20-1,TRBJ2-1
CASSRIQTGAEAFF,TRBV4-1,TRBJ1-1
CAWNSPPWHTF,TRBV30,TRBJ1-2
CASSSQDRLAGVDEQFF,TRBV27,TRBJ2-1
CASSSNSGVGEQFF,TRBV5-6,TRBJ2-1
CASSLGPKGGLLSHEKLFF,TRBV7-8,TRBJ1-4
CASSLGEQGPNYGYTF,TRBV12-3/TRBV12-4,TRBJ1-2
CASSQYRTLSGGEKLFF,TRBV3-1,TRBJ1-4
CASKRGSYNEQFF,TRBV2,TRBJ2-1
CSVGPTEIQETQYF,TRBV29-1,TRBJ2-5
CASSHLGAEAFF,TRBV7-9,TRBJ1-1
CASSARDSYNEQFF,TRBV7-6,TRBJ2-1
CASSPPTGRGNTEAFF,TRBV12-3/TRBV12-4,TRBJ1-1
CANLGGWGNTEAFF,TRBV2,TRBJ1-1
CASSGGHNEQFF,TRBV10-1,TRBJ2-1
CASSYFPTGHKTGELFF,TRBV6-2/TRBV6-3,TRBJ2-2
CASSLAGGSPLHF,TRBV7-9,TRBJ1-6
CASLTFNTEAFF,TRBV6-1,TRBJ1-1
CASSQSSSFQHF,TRBV12-3/TRBV12-4,TRBJ1-5
CASSRLQFPYNEQFF,TRBV3-1,TRBJ2-1
CATSTEIPWQSPDTQYF,TRBV15,TRBJ2-3
CASTSEDTQYF,TRBV25-1,TRBJ2-3
CASSKDRNYEKLFF,TRBV6-1,TRBJ1-4
CASRLGTSGFSYEQYF,TRBV6-1,TRBJ2-7
CASSFGDRPDYGYTF,TRBV7-9,TRBJ1-2
CASSLGQNQNQPQHF,TRBV12-3/TRBV12-4,TRBJ1-5
CASSIPDRSDTQYF,TRBV5-1,TRBJ2-3
CASGEGTRGSDTQYF,TRBV2,TRBJ2-3
CASSSAGGGLYGYTF,TRBV11-3,TRBJ1-2
CSVLSPDTQYF,TRBV29-1,TRBJ2-3
CASSRGSTSTDTQYF,TRBV6-1,TRBJ2-3
CAISERLYQGRDYGYTF,TRBV10-3,TRBJ1-2
CASSLTDYSNQPQHF,TRBV12-3/TRBV12-4,TRBJ1-5
CASSTFLNNRNTEAFF,TRBV5-1,TRBJ1-1
CASSRSNLNTEAFF,TRBV14,TRBJ1-1
CATSQGTQYF,TRBV6-2/TRBV6-3,TRBJ2-3
CASSPAGYNSPLRF,TRBV12-3/TRBV12-4,TRBJ1-6
CASSTGEQNTEAFF,TRBV19,TRBJ1-1
CSARTSGANTGELFF,TRBV20-1,TRBJ2-2
CASSGLAGGIYEQYF,TRBV2,TRBJ2-7
CASSRRERETQYF,TRBV27,TRBJ2-5
CASSMALRSYGYTF,TRBV19,TRBJ1-2
CASSSSGTTNTEAFF,TRBV28,TRBJ1-1
CASSSNRGVTEPFF,TRBV5-1,TRBJ1-1